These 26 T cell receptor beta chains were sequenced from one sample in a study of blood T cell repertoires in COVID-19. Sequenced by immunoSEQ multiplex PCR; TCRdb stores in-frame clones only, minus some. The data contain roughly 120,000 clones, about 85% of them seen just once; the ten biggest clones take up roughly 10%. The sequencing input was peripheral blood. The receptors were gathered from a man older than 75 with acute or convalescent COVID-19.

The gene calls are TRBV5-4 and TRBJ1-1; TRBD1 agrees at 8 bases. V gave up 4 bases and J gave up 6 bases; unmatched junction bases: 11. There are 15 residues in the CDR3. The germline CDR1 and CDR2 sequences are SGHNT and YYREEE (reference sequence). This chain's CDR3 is CASSGPGTGVPEAFF. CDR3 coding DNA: TGTGCCAGCAGCGGACCGGGGACAGGCGTCCCTGAAGCTTTCTTT.

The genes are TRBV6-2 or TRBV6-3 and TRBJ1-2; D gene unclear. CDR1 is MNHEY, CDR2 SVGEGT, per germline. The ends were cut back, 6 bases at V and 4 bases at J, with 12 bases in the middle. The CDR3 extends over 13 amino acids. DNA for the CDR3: TGTGCCAGCAGCCCGGAGGGCCTCTATGGCTACACCTTC. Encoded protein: CASSPEGLYGYTF.

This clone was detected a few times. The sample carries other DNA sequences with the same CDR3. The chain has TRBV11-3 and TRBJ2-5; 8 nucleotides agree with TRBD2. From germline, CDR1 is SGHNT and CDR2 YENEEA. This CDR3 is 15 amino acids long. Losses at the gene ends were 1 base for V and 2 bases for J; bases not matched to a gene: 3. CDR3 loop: CASSLGRGGQETQYF. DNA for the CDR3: TGTGCCAGCAGCTTAGGACGGGGGGGACAAGAGACCCAGTACTTC.

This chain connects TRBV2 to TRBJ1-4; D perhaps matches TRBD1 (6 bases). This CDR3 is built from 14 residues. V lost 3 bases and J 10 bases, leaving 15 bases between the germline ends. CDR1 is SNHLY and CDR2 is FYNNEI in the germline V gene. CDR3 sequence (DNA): TGTGCCAGCAGTGAGTGGGACAAGAACCTAAAACTGTTTTTT. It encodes CASSEWDKNLKLFF.

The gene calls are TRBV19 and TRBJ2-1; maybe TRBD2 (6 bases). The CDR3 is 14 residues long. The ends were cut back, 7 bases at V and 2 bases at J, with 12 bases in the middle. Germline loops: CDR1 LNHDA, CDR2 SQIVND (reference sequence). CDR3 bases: TGTGCCAGTAATCGGGGAGGCACCTACAATGAGCAGTTCTTC. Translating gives CASNRGGTYNEQFF.

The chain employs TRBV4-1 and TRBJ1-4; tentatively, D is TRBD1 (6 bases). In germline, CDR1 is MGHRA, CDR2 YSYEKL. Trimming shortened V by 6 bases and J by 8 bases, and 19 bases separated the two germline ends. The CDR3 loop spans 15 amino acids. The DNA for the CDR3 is TGCGCCAGCAGGCAGACGAGGGACACGAAGGAAAAACTGTTTTTT. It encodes CASRQTRDTKEKLFF.

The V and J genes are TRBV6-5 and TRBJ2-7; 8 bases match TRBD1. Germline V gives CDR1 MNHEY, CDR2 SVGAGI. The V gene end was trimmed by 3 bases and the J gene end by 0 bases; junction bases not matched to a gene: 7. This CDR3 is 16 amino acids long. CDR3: CASSYPTGVSSYEQYF. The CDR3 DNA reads TGTGCCAGCAGTTATCCGACAGGGGTCAGCTCCTACGAGCAGTACTTC.

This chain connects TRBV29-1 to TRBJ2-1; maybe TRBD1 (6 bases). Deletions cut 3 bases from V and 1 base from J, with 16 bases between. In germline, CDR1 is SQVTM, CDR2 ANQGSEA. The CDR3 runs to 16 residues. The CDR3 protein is CSVDIRGRGSYNEQFF. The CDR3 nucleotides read TGCAGCGTTGATATAAGGGGGAGAGGGTCCTACAATGAGCAGTTCTTC.

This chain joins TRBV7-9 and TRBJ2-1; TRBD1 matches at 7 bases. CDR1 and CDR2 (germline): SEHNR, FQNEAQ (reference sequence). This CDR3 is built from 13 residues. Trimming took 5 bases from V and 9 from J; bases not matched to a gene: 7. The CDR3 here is CASSAPTGIEQFF. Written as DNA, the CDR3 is TGTGCCAGCAGCGCCCCGACAGGGATTGAGCAGTTCTTC.

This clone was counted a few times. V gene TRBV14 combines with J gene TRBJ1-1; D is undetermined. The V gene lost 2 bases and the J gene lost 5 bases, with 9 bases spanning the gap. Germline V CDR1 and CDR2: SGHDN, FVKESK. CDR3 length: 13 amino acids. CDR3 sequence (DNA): TGTGCCAGCAGCCAAATGGAGGAGACTGAAGCTTTCTTT. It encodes CASSQMEETEAFF. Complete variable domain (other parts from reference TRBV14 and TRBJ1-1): EAGVTQFPSHSVIEKGQTVTLRCDPISGHDNLYWYRRVMGKEIKFLLHFVKESKQDESGMPNNRFLAERTGGTYSTLKVQPAELEDSGVYFCASSQMEETEAFFGQGTRLTVV.

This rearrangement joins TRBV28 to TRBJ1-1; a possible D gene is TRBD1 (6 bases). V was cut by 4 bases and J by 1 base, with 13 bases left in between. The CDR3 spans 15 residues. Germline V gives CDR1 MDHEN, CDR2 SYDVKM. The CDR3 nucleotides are TGTGCCAGCAGTTCGGACAACAGGGAGAACACTGAAGCTTTCTTT. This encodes CASSSDNRENTEAFF.

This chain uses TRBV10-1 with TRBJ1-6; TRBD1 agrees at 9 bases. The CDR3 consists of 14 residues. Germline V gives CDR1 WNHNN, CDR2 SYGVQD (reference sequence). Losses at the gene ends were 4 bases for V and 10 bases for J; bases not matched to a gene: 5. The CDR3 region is CASSAGTGSSPLHF. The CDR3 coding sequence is TGCGCCAGCAGTGCCGGGACAGGGAGCTCACCCCTCCACTTT.

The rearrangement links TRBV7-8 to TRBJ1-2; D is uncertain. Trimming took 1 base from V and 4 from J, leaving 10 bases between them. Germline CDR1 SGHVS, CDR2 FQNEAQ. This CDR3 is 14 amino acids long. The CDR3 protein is CASSLVAEFYGYTF. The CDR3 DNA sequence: TGTGCCAGCAGCTTAGTAGCAGAATTCTATGGCTACACCTTC.

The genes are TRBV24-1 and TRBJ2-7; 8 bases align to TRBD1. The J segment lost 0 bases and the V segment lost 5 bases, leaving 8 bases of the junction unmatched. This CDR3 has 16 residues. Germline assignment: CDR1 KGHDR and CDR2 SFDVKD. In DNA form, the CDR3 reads TGTGCCACCAGTGTTATCGGACAGGGTAACTCCTACGAGCAGTACTTC. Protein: CATSVIGQGNSYEQYF.

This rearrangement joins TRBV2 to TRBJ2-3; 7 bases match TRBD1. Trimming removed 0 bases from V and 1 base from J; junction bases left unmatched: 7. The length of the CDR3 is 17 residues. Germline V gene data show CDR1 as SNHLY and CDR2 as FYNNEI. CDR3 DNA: TGTGCCAGCAGTGAAGCGGCGACAGGGTATGGCACAGATACGCAGTATTTT. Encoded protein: CASSEAATGYGTDTQYF.

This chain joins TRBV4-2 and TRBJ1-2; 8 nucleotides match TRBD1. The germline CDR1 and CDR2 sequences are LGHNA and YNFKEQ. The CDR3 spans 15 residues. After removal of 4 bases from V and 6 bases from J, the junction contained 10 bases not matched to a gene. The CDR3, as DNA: TGTGCCAGCAGCCGAAAACTTACAGGGGGGGATGGCTACACCTTC. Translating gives CASSRKLTGGDGYTF.

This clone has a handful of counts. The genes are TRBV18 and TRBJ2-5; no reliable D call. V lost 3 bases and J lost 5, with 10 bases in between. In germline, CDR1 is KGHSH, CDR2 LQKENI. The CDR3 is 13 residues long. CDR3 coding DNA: TGTGCCAGCTCACCCCTGGCCTGGGAGACCCAGTACTTC. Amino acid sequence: CASSPLAWETQYF.

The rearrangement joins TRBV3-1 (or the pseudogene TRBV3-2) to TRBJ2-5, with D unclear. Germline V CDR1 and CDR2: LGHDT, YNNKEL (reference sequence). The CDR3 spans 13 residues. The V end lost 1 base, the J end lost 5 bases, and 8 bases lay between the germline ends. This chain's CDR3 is CASSQGRLETQYF. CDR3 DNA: TGTGCCAGCAGCCAAGGACGACTCGAGACCCAGTACTTC.

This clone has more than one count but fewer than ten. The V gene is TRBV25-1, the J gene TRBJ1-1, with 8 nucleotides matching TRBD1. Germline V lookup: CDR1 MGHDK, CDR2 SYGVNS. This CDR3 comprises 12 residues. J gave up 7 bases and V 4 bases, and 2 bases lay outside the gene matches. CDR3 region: CASSVGQGEAFF. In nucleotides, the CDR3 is TGTGCCAGCAGTGTTGGACAGGGTGAAGCTTTCTTT. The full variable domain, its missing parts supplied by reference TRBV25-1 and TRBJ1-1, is EADIYQTPRYLVIGTGKKITLECSQTMGHDKMYWYQQDPGMELHLIHYSYGVNSTEKGDLSSESTVSRIRTEHFPLTLESARPSHTSQYLCASSVGQGEAFFGQGTRLTVV.

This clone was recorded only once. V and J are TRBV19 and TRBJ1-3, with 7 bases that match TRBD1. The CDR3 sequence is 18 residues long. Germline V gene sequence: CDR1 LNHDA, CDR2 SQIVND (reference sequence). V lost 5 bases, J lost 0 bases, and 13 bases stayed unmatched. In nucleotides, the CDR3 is TGTGCCAGTAGTGGCAAGCAGGGGGTCTTTTCCTCTGGAAACACCATATATTTT. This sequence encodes CASSGKQGVFSSGNTIYF. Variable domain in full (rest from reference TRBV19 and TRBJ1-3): DGGITQSPKYLFRKEGQNVTLSCEQNLNHDAMYWYRQDPGQGLRLIYYSQIVNDFQKGDIAEGYSVSREKKESFPLTVTSAQKNPTAFYLCASSGKQGVFSSGNTIYFGEGSWLTVV.

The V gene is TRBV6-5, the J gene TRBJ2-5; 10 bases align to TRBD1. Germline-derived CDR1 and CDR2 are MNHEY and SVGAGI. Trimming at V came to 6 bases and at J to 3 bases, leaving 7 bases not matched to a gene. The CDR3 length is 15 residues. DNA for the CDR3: TGTGCCAGCAGCTACCTTGGGACAGGGGAAGAGACCCAGTACTTC. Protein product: CASSYLGTGEETQYF.

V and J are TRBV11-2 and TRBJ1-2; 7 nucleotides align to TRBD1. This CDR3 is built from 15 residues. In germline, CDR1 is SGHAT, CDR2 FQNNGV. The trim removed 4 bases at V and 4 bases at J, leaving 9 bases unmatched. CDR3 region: CASSSPGQNTYGYTF. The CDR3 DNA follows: TGTGCCAGCAGCTCACCGGGACAGAATACCTATGGCTACACCTTC.

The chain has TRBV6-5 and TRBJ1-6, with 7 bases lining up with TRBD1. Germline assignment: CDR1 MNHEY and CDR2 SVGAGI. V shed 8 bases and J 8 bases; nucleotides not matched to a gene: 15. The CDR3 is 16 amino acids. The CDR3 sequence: CASRLDLQGMYSPLHF. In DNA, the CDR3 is TGTGCCAGCCGTTTAGACTTACAGGGGATGTATTCACCCCTCCACTTT.

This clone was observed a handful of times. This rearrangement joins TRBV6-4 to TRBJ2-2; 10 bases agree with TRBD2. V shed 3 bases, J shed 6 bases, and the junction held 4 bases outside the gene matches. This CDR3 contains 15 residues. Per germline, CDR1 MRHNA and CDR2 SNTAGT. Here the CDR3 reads CASSELAGLAGELFF. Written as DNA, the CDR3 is TGTGCCAGCAGTGAACTAGCGGGGCTTGCCGGGGAGCTGTTTTTT.

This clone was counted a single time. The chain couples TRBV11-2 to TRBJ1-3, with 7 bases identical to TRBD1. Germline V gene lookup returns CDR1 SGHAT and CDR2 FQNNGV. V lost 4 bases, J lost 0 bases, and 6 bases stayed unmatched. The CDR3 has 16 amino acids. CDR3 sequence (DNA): TGTGCCAGCAGCTCTACCAGGGGGTACTCTGGAAACACCATATATTTT. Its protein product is CASSSTRGYSGNTIYF. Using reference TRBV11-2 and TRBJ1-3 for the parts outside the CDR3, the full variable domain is EAGVAQSPRYKIIEKRQSVAFWCNPISGHATLYWYQQILGQGPKLLIQFQNNGVVDDSQLPKDRFSAERLKGVDSTLKIQPAKLEDSAVYLCASSSTRGYSGNTIYFGEGSWLTVV.

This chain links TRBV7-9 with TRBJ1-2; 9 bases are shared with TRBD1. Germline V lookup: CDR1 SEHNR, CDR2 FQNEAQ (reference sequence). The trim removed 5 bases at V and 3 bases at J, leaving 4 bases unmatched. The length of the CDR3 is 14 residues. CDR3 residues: CASSPGQGYYGYTF. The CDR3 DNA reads TGTGCCAGCAGCCCAGGACAGGGGTACTATGGCTACACCTTC.